The clone carrying this TCR beta chain was seen only a few times. What it binds is unknown. The data originate from a study of OX40 agonist ivuxolimab in advanced cancers. Study-wide context: Patients were dosed with the agonistic anti-OX40 (CD134) antibody ivuxolimab.

Generated by immunoSEQ multiplex PCR, the TCRdb table keeps only in-frame clones and is missing some. The sample comprises some 50,000 clones, approximately 91% of which are singletons, and about 10% rests with the top ten. General study points: On average, a greater number of expanded clones characterised CD8+ T cells relative to CD4+. At 0.1 to 3.0 mg/kg, CD4+ and CD8+ blood T cells expanded clonally by week 6.

CDR1 is MNHEY and CDR2 is SMNVEV in the germline V gene (reference sequence). This CDR3 comprises 14 residues. Deletions cut 3 bases from V and 5 bases from J, with 10 bases between. The clonotype originates from an adult with an advanced solid tumor such as melanoma, head and neck, liver or kidney cancer. The chain has TRBV27 and TRBJ1-4; no reliable D call. Sequenced material: CD4+ or CD8+ T cells sorted from blood, taken in a trial of the OX40 agonist ivuxolimab. CDR3 region: CASSFVAGNEKLFF. The CDR3 DNA follows: TGTGCCAGCAGTTTCGTGGCAGGCAATGAAAAACTGTTTTTT.